Given below is one TCR beta chain in context. Data came from immunoSEQ multiplex PCR; TCRdb stores just in-frame clones and leaves some out. The sample contains about 31,000 clones, about 88% of which appear only once. These data belong to a study of OX40 agonist ivuxolimab in advanced cancers. J lost 0 bases, V lost 5 bases, and 5 bases had no gene match. The CDR3 loop spans 15 amino acids. Germline V gives CDR1 MNHEY, CDR2 SVGAGI. The sequenced sample was CD4+ or CD8+ T cells sorted from blood, obtained in a trial of the OX40 agonist ivuxolimab. The chain has TRBV6-5 and TRBJ2-7; 9 nucleotides match TRBD1. This receptor was identified in an adult with an advanced solid tumor such as melanoma, head and neck, liver or kidney cancer. The CDR3 is CASSVETGGSYEQYF. DNA of the CDR3: TGTGCCAGCAGTGTGGAGACAGGGGGCTCCTACGAGCAGTACTTC.